This T cell receptor (beta chain) was captured by sequencing in a study of cytomegalovirus exposure and HLA in healthy donors. Study-wide results and limits: V- and J-gene trimming in TCR beta was tied to a missense DCLRE1C variant by an analysis performed later. In a later analysis, at a false discovery rate of 0.05, about 17,000 TCR beta sequences matched HLA alleles. Sequencing had likely introduced a cluster of highly shared sequence variants as an artifact.

This PCR relied on a set of 60 Vbeta primers and 13 Jbeta primers. Some clones are missing from TCRdb's copy, which holds only in-frame ones; the method was immunoSEQ multiplex PCR. Of about 200,000 clones in the sample, about 72% were seen once. Comment on this clone: Its antigen is not identified.

Trimming removed 2 bases from V and 1 base from J, with 5 bases in between. The CDR3 runs to 13 residues. Germline V lookup: CDR1 MNHEY, CDR2 SMNVEV (reference sequence). This rearrangement joins TRBV27 to TRBJ1-1; D is unclear. Sequencing input: PBMCs. The source is a male donor in good health and CMV-seronegative. The CDR3 region has the DNA TGTGCCAGCAGTTTAGTTAGGAACACTGAAGCTTTCTTT. Its protein product is CASSLVRNTEAFF.